The 26 T cell receptor beta chains reported below all come from one sample, sequenced in a study of OX40 agonist ivuxolimab in advanced cancers. Only in-frame clones appear in the TCRdb table, and some are missing; sequencing was by immunoSEQ multiplex PCR. The sample includes roughly 62,000 clones, around 93% of them seen just once. Sample: CD4+ or CD8+ T cells sorted from blood, taken in a trial of the OX40 agonist ivuxolimab. The receptors were sampled from an adult with an advanced solid tumor such as melanoma, head and neck, liver or kidney cancer.

This chain links TRBV2 with TRBJ1-3; D is unclear. Germline CDR1 and CDR2: SNHLY and FYNNEI. Trimming removed 7 bases at V and 0 bases at J, with 10 bases between. CDR3 length equals 14 residues. The CDR3 spells CASNEGSSGNTIYF. CDR3 bases: TGTGCCAGCAACGAGGGTAGCTCTGGAAACACCATATATTTT.

The V gene is TRBV19, the J gene TRBJ2-7, with 12 bases fitting TRBD2. CDR3 size: 13 residues. Germline CDR1 reads LNHDA; CDR2 reads SQIVND (reference sequence). V was clipped by 3 bases and J by 6 bases; unmatched bases: 0. CDR3 amino acids: CASSMTSGSEQYF. DNA of the CDR3: TGTGCCAGTAGTATGACTAGCGGGAGCGAGCAGTACTTC.

The V and J genes are TRBV21-1 and TRBJ2-2; the DNA was not used to check the table's D call, TRBD2. TRBV21-1 is a listed pseudogene. The CDR3 is made up of 19 amino acids. The CDR3 DNA is TGTGCCAGCAGCAAAGGCGGTAGCGGGAGGGCCGATAACACCGGGGAGCTGTTTTTT. Its protein product is CASSKGGSGRADNTGELFF.

V is TRBV29-1 and J is TRBJ2-2; D tentatively reads TRBD1 or TRBD2 (6 bases each). Germline CDR1 SQVTM, CDR2 ANQGSEA. The CDR3 is 14 amino acids. The germline V and J ends were trimmed by 4 bases and 1 base, with 10 bases remaining between them. CDR3 protein: CSVGGTKNTGELFF. The CDR3 nucleotides are TGCAGCGTTGGCGGGACAAAGAACACCGGGGAGCTGTTTTTT.

As regards this clone: Other DNA sequences in this sample translate to the same CDR3. This sequence joins TRBV9 and TRBJ2-1, with unresolved D. Germline V gives CDR1 SGDLS, CDR2 YYNGEE. Trimming pared 0 bases from V and 9 bases from J, leaving 4 bases between. This CDR3 has 11 amino acids. The chain's CDR3 is CASSVGGEQFF. The CDR3 nucleotides read TGTGCCAGCAGCGTAGGGGGTGAGCAGTTCTTC.

V is TRBV27 and J is TRBJ1-1, with 9 nucleotides matching TRBD1. The germline gives CDR1 MNHEY, CDR2 SMNVEV (reference sequence). The CDR3 has 14 amino acids. The V segment lost 3 bases and the J segment 5 bases; nucleotides outside the gene matches: 4. The CDR3 is CASSFGTGMTEAFF. CDR3 nucleotide sequence: TGTGCCAGCAGTTTTGGGACAGGGATGACTGAAGCTTTCTTT.

This clone was counted once. The chain joins TRBV5-5 to TRBJ1-1; D gene uncertain. The CDR3 runs 13 residues. The germline gives CDR1 SGHKS, CDR2 YYEKEE (reference sequence). V lost 7 bases to trimming and J lost 7 bases, with 17 bases between them. The chain's CDR3 is CASVRAEGGEAFF. The CDR3, as DNA: TGTGCCAGCGTGCGTGCGGAGGGAGGTGAAGCTTTCTTT.

This chain links TRBV6-6 with TRBJ2-7, with unresolved D. The CDR3 runs 14 residues. V lost 0 bases, J lost 3 bases, and 9 bases lay in between. In germline, CDR1 is MNHNY, CDR2 SVGAGI (reference sequence). Here the CDR3 DNA reads TGTGCCAGCAGTTACTCATACCCAGACTACGAGCAGTACTTC. Encoded protein: CASSYSYPDYEQYF.

This chain joins TRBV7-8 and TRBJ2-5, with D possibly matching TRBD1 (6 bases). This CDR3 has 17 residues. Germline CDR1 SGHVS, CDR2 FQNEAQ. V was pared by 1 base and J by 4 bases, with 19 bases between. CDR3 nucleotide sequence: TGTGCCAGCAGCTTAGAGGGTCAGGGGTTGCAAAGAGAGACCCAGTACTTC. Translating it yields CASSLEGQGLQRETQYF.

This chain connects TRBV6-5 to TRBJ2-5; 10 bases map to TRBD1. Unmatched junction bases numbered 5, after V lost 0 bases and J lost 7 bases. CDR3 size: 15 residues. Germline assignment: CDR1 MNHEY and CDR2 SVGAGI. CDR3 sequence (DNA): TGTGCCAGCAGTTACTCAGGGACAGGGGAGGGGACCCAGTACTTC. Translated: CASSYSGTGEGTQYF.

The V and J genes are TRBV6-4 and TRBJ1-2, with TRBD1 matching 8 bases. The CDR3 totals 15 residues. V was pared by 3 bases and J by 4 bases, with 7 bases of the junction left unmatched. From germline, CDR1 is MRHNA and CDR2 SNTAGT. The CDR3 here is CASSETGEGSYGYTF. The CDR3 DNA is TGTGCCAGCAGTGAGACAGGGGAAGGGAGCTATGGCTACACCTTC.

This chain links TRBV11-2 with TRBJ2-1; maybe TRBD1 (6 bases). V gave up 4 bases and J gave up 0 bases, with 13 bases separating them. Germline assignment: CDR1 SGHAT and CDR2 FQNNGV. There are 16 residues in the CDR3. The CDR3 reads CASSSSGQSSYNEQFF. For the CDR3, the DNA is TGTGCCAGCAGCTCTAGTGGACAGAGCTCCTACAATGAGCAGTTCTTC.

V gene TRBV7-2 combines with J gene TRBJ2-7, with TRBD1 identical over 10 bases. The V and J ends lost 5 bases and 1 base, in that order; junction bases with no gene match: 8. The CDR3 has 16 residues. The germline CDR1 and CDR2 sequences are SGHTA and FQGNSA. The CDR3 region is CASSASPGQGSYEQYF. CDR3 in DNA: TGTGCCAGCAGCGCCTCACCGGGACAGGGGTCCTACGAGCAGTACTTC.

The rearrangement joins TRBV2 to TRBJ2-6; tentative D call: TRBD1 (6 bases). The V and J ends lost 5 bases and 5 bases respectively, with 22 bases between them. This CDR3 spans 18 amino acids. Germline lookup yields CDR1 SNHLY and CDR2 FYNNEI. In DNA form, the CDR3 reads TGTGCCAGCAGTTACAGGGCTCCGATACAAAGTCGGGCCAACGTCCTGACTTTC. Protein product: CASSYRAPIQSRANVLTF.

The chain employs TRBV6-6 and TRBJ2-1; 8 bases align to TRBD2. The germline gives CDR1 MNHNY, CDR2 SVGAGI (reference sequence). V shed 11 bases and J 5 bases; nucleotides not matched to a gene: 5. There are 12 residues in the CDR3. In DNA form, the CDR3 reads TGTGCCGCTGCGCGGGGGGACAATGAGCAGTTCTTC. As protein: CAAARGDNEQFF.

This clone turned up a few times. V and J are TRBV6-1 and TRBJ2-4, with 8 bases identical to TRBD2. Germline V gene data show CDR1 as MNHNS and CDR2 as SASEGT. The J segment lost 6 bases and the V segment lost 2 bases, leaving 3 bases of the junction unmatched. The CDR3 spans 14 residues. CDR3 sequence: CASSESTSGNIQYF. The CDR3, as DNA: TGTGCCAGCAGTGAATCAACTAGCGGAAACATTCAGTACTTC.

V gene TRBV27 combines with J gene TRBJ2-2; D remains unclear. This CDR3 contains 12 residues. In germline, CDR1 is MNHEY, CDR2 SMNVEV (reference sequence). V was shortened by 3 bases and J by 4 bases, with 3 bases between the two germline ends. CDR3 sequence (DNA): TGTGCCAGCAGTTTTAGCACCGGGGAGCTGTTTTTT. It yields the protein CASSFSTGELFF.

The chain combines TRBV2 with TRBJ2-1; weak D call: TRBD1 (5 bases). Germline values: CDR1 SNHLY, CDR2 FYNNEI. The CDR3 is made up of 13 amino acids. V lost 6 bases to trimming and J lost 6 bases, with 12 bases between them. CDR3 coding DNA: TGTGCCAGCAGGGGGCCAAACCCCAATGAGCAGTTCTTC. Its translation: CASRGPNPNEQFF.

J is TRBJ1-1 and V is TRBV15; 9 bases are shared with TRBD1. The CDR3 contains 16 residues. With V trimmed by 3 bases and J by 5 bases, 10 bases remained unmatched. Germline V gene data show CDR1 as LNHNV and CDR2 as YYDKDF (reference sequence). CDR3 residues: CATSRTGTGPSTEAFF. The CDR3 DNA follows: TGTGCCACCAGCAGGACCGGGACAGGGCCGTCGACTGAAGCTTTCTTT.

V and J are TRBV11-2 and TRBJ2-7; 10 bases align to TRBD2. CDR1 and CDR2 from the germline V gene are SGHAT and FQNNGV. V dropped 2 bases and J dropped 7; count of bases not matched to a gene: 8. The CDR3 runs 15 residues. In DNA, the CDR3 is TGTGCCAGCAGCTTATCATTAGCGGGAGGAGATGAGCAGTACTTC. Protein product: CASSLSLAGGDEQYF.

This clone showed up just once. The V gene is TRBV7-9, the J gene TRBJ1-4; D is uncertain. The germline V and J ends were trimmed by 4 bases and 5 bases, with 17 bases remaining between them. Germline V gene sequence: CDR1 SEHNR, CDR2 FQNEAQ (reference sequence). This CDR3 is built from 16 residues. CDR3 DNA sequence: TGTGCCAGCAGCTACCCGACATCCGGAGTAAATGAAAAACTGTTTTTT. This sequence encodes CASSYPTSGVNEKLFF.

The CDR3, as DNA: TGTGCCAGCAGTTACGGGCTCTACTACGAGCAGTACTTC. Its translation: CASSYGLYYEQYF. This rearrangement joins TRBV6-5 to TRBJ2-7; D gene ambiguous. Germline CDR1 and CDR2: MNHEY and SVGAGI. This CDR3 is 13 amino acids long. V gave up 2 bases and J gave up 3 bases, with 8 bases separating them.

The rearrangement uses TRBV5-1 and TRBJ2-3; a possible D gene is TRBD1 (6 bases). The ends were cut back, 4 bases at V and 3 bases at J, with 9 bases in the middle. The CDR3 has 13 residues. Per germline, CDR1 SGHRS and CDR2 YFSETQ. The CDR3 nucleotides read TGCGCCAGCAGCCGGACAGTTACAGATACGCAGTATTTT. Translated, it gives CASSRTVTDTQYF.

The rearrangement joins TRBV4-1 to TRBJ1-4; 7 bases are a match to TRBD1. Germline V gives CDR1 MGHRA, CDR2 YSYEKL. The CDR3 has 15 amino acids. V was pared by 2 bases and J by 2 bases, with 2 bases of the junction left unmatched. DNA for the CDR3: TGCGCCAGCAGCCAAAGGGACAGCACTAATGAAAAACTGTTTTTT. Its translation is CASSQRDSTNEKLFF.

As regards this clone: The sample carries other DNA sequences with the same CDR3. The chain employs TRBV19 and TRBJ2-1; D gene uncertain. V shed 7 bases and J shed 3 bases, with 7 bases lying between them. This CDR3 region has 12 residues. Germline values: CDR1 LNHDA, CDR2 SQIVND (reference sequence). The DNA for the CDR3 is TGTGCCAGTAACGGCCTCTACAATGAGCAGTTCTTC. Translated: CASNGLYNEQFF.

In this sample, this clone turned up once. The chain uses TRBV19 and TRBJ2-6; no firm D call. The germline V gene encodes CDR1 LNHDA and CDR2 SQIVND (reference sequence). Trimming stripped 10 bases from V and 3 bases from J, with 25 bases between. The CDR3 covers 18 residues. Here the CDR3 DNA reads TGTGCCACCAAAGGCCGGACGACCGCCAAGGGTGGGGCCAACGTCCTGACTTTC. It translates to CATKGRTTAKGGANVLTF.